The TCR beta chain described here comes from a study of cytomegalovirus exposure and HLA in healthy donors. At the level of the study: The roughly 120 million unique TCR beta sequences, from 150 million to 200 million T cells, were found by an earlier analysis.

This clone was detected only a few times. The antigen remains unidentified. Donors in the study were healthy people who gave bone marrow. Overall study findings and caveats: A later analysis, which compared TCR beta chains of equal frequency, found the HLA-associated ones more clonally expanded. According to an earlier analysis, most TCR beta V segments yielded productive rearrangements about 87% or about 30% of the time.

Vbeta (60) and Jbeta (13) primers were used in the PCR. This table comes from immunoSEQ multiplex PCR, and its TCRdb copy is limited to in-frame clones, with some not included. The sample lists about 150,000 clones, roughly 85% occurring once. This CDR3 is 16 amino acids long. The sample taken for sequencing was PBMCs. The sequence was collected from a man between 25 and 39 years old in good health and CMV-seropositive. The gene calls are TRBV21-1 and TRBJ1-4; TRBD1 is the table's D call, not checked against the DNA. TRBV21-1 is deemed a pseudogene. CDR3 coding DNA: TGTGCCAGCAGCGCCCGGCCGGGACAGAATCCTGAAAAACTGTTTTTT. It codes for CASSARPGQNPEKLFF.